This T cell receptor beta chain was documented in a study of blood T cell repertoires in COVID-19. Study details: COVID-19 samples from acute and convalescent phases originated in the United States, Italy and Spain. PBMCs, B-cell-depleted T cells, or T cells were the source of the cDNA or gDNA that made up the material.

In the authors' workflow: Quantification of nucleated cells was approximated via reference gene primer amplification. Profiling relied on immunoSEQ multiplex PCR, and the TCRdb table lists in-frame clones only, not all of them. V, J and clone size are those of that table, while D and trimming were read from the DNA. The repertoire holds about 380,000 clones, with 85% as singletons. This clone was observed a single time. CDR1 is KGHSH and CDR2 is LQKENI in the germline V gene. Trimming left V 2 bases short and J 1 base short, with 6 bases between. The CDR3 runs 13 residues. The gene calls are TRBV18 and TRBJ2-7; D unresolved. The sequencing sample was made of peripheral blood. The receptor comes from a woman in her late teens or twenties with acute or convalescent COVID-19. For the CDR3, the DNA is TGTGCCAGCTCACCATCACAGTCCTACGAGCAGTACTTC. Translation: CASSPSQSYEQYF. The full variable domain, its missing parts supplied by reference TRBV18 and TRBJ2-7, is NAGVMQNPRHLVRRRGQEARLRCSPMKGHSHVYWYRQLPEEGLKFMVYLQKENIIDESGMPKERFSAEFPKEGPSILRIQQVVRGDSAAYFCASSPSQSYEQYFGPGTRLTVT.